The 20 T cell receptor beta chains presented below share a single source sample, sequenced in a study of cytomegalovirus exposure and HLA in healthy donors. The PCR had 60 Vbeta and 13 Jbeta primers. The assay was immunoSEQ multiplex PCR, and TCRdb's table has in-frame clones only and misses some. The data show 180,000 or so clones, over 65% seen once. Sequencing used PBMCs. The receptors stem from a female donor in good health and CMV-seronegative.

This chain uses TRBV9 with TRBJ2-5; the match to TRBD2 covers 7 bases. After removal of 4 bases from V and 1 base from J, the junction contained 4 bases not matched to a gene. This CDR3 spans 14 amino acids. The germline V gene has CDR1 SGDLS and CDR2 YYNGEE. CDR3 DNA: TGTGCCAGCAGCCCGGGGGAGGGCCAAGAGACCCAGTACTTC. It encodes CASSPGEGQETQYF. Drawing the rest from reference TRBV9 and TRBJ2-5, the complete variable domain is DSGVTQTPKHLITATGQRVTLRCSPRSGDLSVYWYQQSLDQGLQFLIQYYNGEERAKGNILERFSAQQFPDLHSELNLSSLELGDSALYFCASSPGEGQETQYFGPGTRLLVL.

V gene TRBV10-3 combines with J gene TRBJ2-4; TRBD2 matches 9 bases. The CDR3 has 12 residues. Unmatched junction bases numbered 7, after V lost 7 bases and J lost 12 bases. Germline assignment: CDR1 ENHRY and CDR2 SYGVKD. The CDR3 bases are TGTGCCATCAAGGGACTAGCTGGCAGTCAGTACTTC. Residues: CAIKGLAGSQYF.

CDR3 nucleotide sequence: TGTGCCAGCAGCGTAGTCGGGACTAGCGGGAACGAGCAGTACTTC. This sequence encodes CASSVVGTSGNEQYF. The genes are TRBV9 and TRBJ2-7; TRBD2 aligns across 13 bases. Germline loops: CDR1 SGDLS, CDR2 YYNGEE. V trimming: 0 bases; J trimming: 5 bases; junction bases outside the gene matches: 2. The CDR3 has 15 amino acids.

The rearrangement links TRBV12-2 to TRBJ1-1. TRBV12-2 is deemed a pseudogene. This CDR3 spans 13 amino acids. The CDR3 region has the DNA TGTGCAAGTCGCGTAGGGGGGGACACTGAAGCTTTCTTT. It yields the protein CASRVGGDTEAFF.

This clone was observed a single time. The chain uses TRBV6-1 and TRBJ2-1; 11 bases match TRBD2. The ends lost 0 bases at V and 0 bases at J; junction bases unmatched: 13. Germline CDR1 is MNHNS and CDR2 is SASEGT. This CDR3 has 21 amino acids. The CDR3 loop is CASSEAFMGLAVLGSYNEQFF. The CDR3 bases are TGTGCCAGCAGTGAAGCTTTTATGGGACTAGCGGTATTGGGCTCCTACAATGAGCAGTTCTTC.

The V gene is TRBV7-8, the J gene TRBJ1-1; 11 bases line up with TRBD1. CDR3 length equals 19 residues. Germline trimming cut 3 bases from V and 5 bases from J; bases unmatched to any gene: 17. Germline V gene sequence: CDR1 SGHVS, CDR2 FQNEAQ. The CDR3 reads CASSFPSGQGALHGTEAFF. For the CDR3, the DNA is TGTGCCAGCAGCTTTCCCTCCGGACAGGGGGCTTTACACGGGACTGAAGCTTTCTTT. The full variable domain, rest sourced from reference TRBV7-8 and TRBJ1-1, is GAGVSQSPRYKVAKRGQDVALRCDPISGHVSLFWYQQALGQGPEFLTYFQNEAQLDKSGLPSDRFFAERPEGSVSTLKIQRTQQEDSAVYLCASSFPSGQGALHGTEAFFGQGTRLTVV.

A few counts support this clone. The chain recombines TRBV27 with TRBJ2-2; 13 nucleotides align to TRBD2. This CDR3 region has 18 residues. V trimming: 6 bases; J trimming: 5 bases; junction bases outside the gene matches: 12. In germline, CDR1 is MNHEY, CDR2 SMNVEV (reference sequence). The CDR3 loop reads CASREFGLAGALTGELFF. The CDR3 coding sequence is TGTGCCAGCAGAGAATTCGGACTAGCGGGAGCCCTAACCGGGGAGCTGTTTTTT.

The V gene is TRBV2, the J gene TRBJ2-4; tentative D call: TRBD2 (6 bases). CDR1 SNHLY and CDR2 FYNNEI come from the germline V gene. The CDR3 loop spans 16 amino acids. V shed 2 bases and J shed 3 bases, with 14 bases lying between them. In nucleotides, the CDR3 is TGTGCCAGCAGTGAATTAGCGGAGGAGCTCAAAAACATTCAGTACTTC. Translating gives CASSELAEELKNIQYF.

V is TRBV9 and J is TRBJ2-2; TRBD1 aligns across 8 bases. The germline V gene has CDR1 SGDLS and CDR2 YYNGEE. The trim removed 2 bases at V and 4 bases at J, leaving 4 bases unmatched. The CDR3 covers 15 residues. The CDR3: CASSVDRVGTGELFF. CDR3 DNA: TGTGCCAGCAGCGTGGACAGGGTGGGCACCGGGGAGCTGTTTTTT.

This chain joins TRBV28 and TRBJ2-4; TRBD1 matches at 8 bases. The CDR3 has 14 residues. Germline assignment: CDR1 MDHEN and CDR2 SYDVKM. After removal of 4 bases from V and 12 bases from J, the junction contained 11 bases not matched to a gene. CDR3 nucleotides: TGTGCCAGCAGTTCCTCGACAGGGGTGGGCAGTCAGTACTTC. It is translated as CASSSSTGVGSQYF.

V is TRBV7-9 and J is TRBJ1-1, with D maybe TRBD1 (6 bases). CDR3 length equals 16 residues. Trimming stripped 5 bases from V and 0 bases from J, with 16 bases between. The germline V gene has CDR1 SEHNR and CDR2 FQNEAQ (reference sequence). The CDR3 is CASSLPPDSMNTEAFF. In DNA form, the CDR3 reads TGTGCCAGCAGCCTCCCTCCGGACAGCATGAACACTGAAGCTTTCTTT.

J is TRBJ2-1 and V is TRBV18, with 7 bases fitting TRBD1. CDR3 size: 12 residues. The trim removed 3 bases at V and 10 bases at J, leaving 3 bases unmatched. CDR1 KGHSH and CDR2 LQKENI come from the germline V gene. The CDR3 DNA reads as TGTGCCAGCTCACCCATGGACAGGGAGCAGTTCTTC. Encoded protein: CASSPMDREQFF.

The V call is TRBV6-1, the J call TRBJ1-1, with TRBD1 identical over 7 bases. This CDR3 comprises 15 residues. V lost 8 bases to trimming and J lost 2 bases; unmatched junction nucleotides: 11. Per the germline V gene, CDR1 is MNHNS and CDR2 is SASEGT. In DNA form, the CDR3 reads TGTGCCAGCGCAGCAGGGGGTAGGTCTAACACTGAAGCTTTCTTT. This gives the protein CASAAGGRSNTEAFF.

The rearrangement joins TRBV9 to TRBJ2-1; D ambiguous. V was cut by 0 bases and J by 3 bases, with 4 bases left in between. Germline values: CDR1 SGDLS, CDR2 YYNGEE. CDR3 length equals 13 residues. The CDR3 reads CASSVGSYNEQFF. CDR3 DNA sequence: TGTGCCAGCAGCGTAGGGAGCTACAATGAGCAGTTCTTC.

This chain links TRBV11-2 with TRBJ2-1; TRBD2 matches 12 bases. V shed 4 bases and J 12 bases; nucleotides not matched to a gene: 10. CDR1 SGHAT and CDR2 FQNNGV come from the germline V gene. CDR3 length: 15 amino acids. The CDR3 DNA sequence: TGTGCCAGCAGCTCCACTAGCGGGGGGTTGGTGCCGCAGTTCTTC. Protein product: CASSSTSGGLVPQFF.

The chain has TRBV11-2 and TRBJ2-7; D uncertain. Per germline, CDR1 SGHAT and CDR2 FQNNGV. V was trimmed by 5 bases and J by 4 bases, leaving 12 bases between them. This CDR3 comprises 13 residues. Here the CDR3 DNA reads TGTGCCAGCAGCCCCTTTCCCTTATACGAGCAGTACTTC. This gives the protein CASSPFPLYEQYF.

The chain has TRBV18 and TRBJ2-7; D is undetermined. Trimming left V 2 bases short and J 3 bases short, with 8 bases between. The CDR3 is 13 amino acids. Germline loops: CDR1 KGHSH, CDR2 LQKENI. CDR3 amino acids: CASSPSSNYEQYF. DNA of the CDR3: TGTGCCAGCTCACCAAGCTCAAACTACGAGCAGTACTTC.

The chain recombines TRBV30 with TRBJ2-3; a possible D gene is TRBD2 (5 bases). The V gene lost 0 bases and the J gene lost 14 bases, with 15 bases spanning the gap. Germline-derived CDR1 and CDR2 are GTSNPN and SVGIG (reference sequence). The CDR3 spans 12 residues. CDR3 DNA: TGTGCCTGGAGTGTTCTCTTACAGCGGCGGTATTTT. This translates into CAWSVLLQRRYF.

V is TRBV5-6 and J is TRBJ2-7, with a possible D match to TRBD1 (6 bases). V was cut by 1 base and J by 6 bases, with 17 bases left in between. Germline V gene data show CDR1 as SGHDT and CDR2 as YYEEEE. CDR3 length: 15 amino acids. The CDR3 sequence: CASSLTGTPWIEQYF. The CDR3 nucleotides are TGTGCCAGCAGCTTGACGGGGACACCTTGGATCGAGCAGTACTTC.

The V gene is TRBV5-4, the J gene TRBJ2-5; 8 bases align to TRBD2. Germline trimming cut 1 base from V and 1 base from J; bases unmatched to any gene: 9. Looked up from germline, CDR1 is SGHNT and CDR2 is YYREEE (reference sequence). The CDR3 length is 17 residues. The DNA of the CDR3 is TGTGCCAGCAGCTTGTATTCTGCGGGGGGTAGCCAAGAGACCCAGTACTTC. It encodes CASSLYSAGGSQETQYF.